This T cell receptor (beta chain) originates from a study of T cells in Graves' hyperthyroidism and ophthalmopathy. Germline V gene lookup returns CDR1 SGHTA and CDR2 FQGTGA. CDR3 length equals 15 residues. Clinical symptoms, serum thyroxine and TRAb, thyroid ultrasound and orbital computed tomography were used for the diagnoses. Points from the study as a whole: Peripheral blood also featured most of the thyroid clonotypes expanded above 0.001.

As concerns this clonotype: What it binds is unknown. An end of the junction differs from the germline gene, which may be a read error.

The investigators amplified TCR beta CDR3 regions from RNA transcripts. Initially, a first-round RT-PCR of the TCR CDR3 employed the HTBI primer set. MiXCR, run by TCRdb on the multiplex PCR reads, gives a single entry per CDR3 protein. The sample holds about 47,000 distinct CDR3 sequences, roughly 50% seen once. The source is a man between 18 and 35 years old with Graves' hyperthyroidism. The chain uses TRBV7-3 and TRBJ2-7; maybe TRBD2 (6 bases). The sample taken for sequencing was peripheral blood or thyroid tissue (not recorded which). The CDR3 DNA reads TGTGCCAGCGGCTTAGATGGCGGGGCCTCCTACGGGCAGTACTTC. It codes for CASGLDGGASYGQYF.